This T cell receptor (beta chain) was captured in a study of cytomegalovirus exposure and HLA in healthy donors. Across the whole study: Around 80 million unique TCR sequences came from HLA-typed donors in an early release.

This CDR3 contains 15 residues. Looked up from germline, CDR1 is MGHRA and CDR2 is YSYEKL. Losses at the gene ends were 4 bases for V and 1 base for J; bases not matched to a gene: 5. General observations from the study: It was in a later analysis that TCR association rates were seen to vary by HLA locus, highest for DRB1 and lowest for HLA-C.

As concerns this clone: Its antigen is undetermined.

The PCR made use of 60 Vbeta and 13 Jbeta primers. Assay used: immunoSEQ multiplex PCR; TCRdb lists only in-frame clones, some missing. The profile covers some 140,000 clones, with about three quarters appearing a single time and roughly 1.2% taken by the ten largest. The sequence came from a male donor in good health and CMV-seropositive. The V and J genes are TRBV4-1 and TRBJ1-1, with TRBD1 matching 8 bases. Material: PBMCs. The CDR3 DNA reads TGCGCCAGCAGCCGCACCGGGACAGGGAACACTGAAGCTTTCTTT. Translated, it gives CASSRTGTGNTEAFF.